Listed below are T cell receptor beta chains from one sample, sequenced in a study of T cell responses to AZD1222 COVID-19 vaccine. Libraries were prepared by immunoSEQ multiplex PCR; TCRdb keeps only in-frame clonotypes and omits some of them. The data contain 150,000 or so clones, more than 75% of them singletons. The sample was peripheral blood, taken on day 0 of AZD1222 vaccination. These receptors all come from an adult in good health. Each CDR3 is given with its conserved first and last residue. The D gene is left open where the match is weak. Some rows have no size entry. The others give once, few or many, or a class for an expanded clone.

CDR3 protein,CDR3 DNA,clone size,V gene,D gene,J gene
CASSQGGGALGTDTQYF,TGCGCCAGCAGCCAAGGAGGGGGGGCCTTAGGAACAGATACGCAGTATTTT,-,TRBV4-3,-,TRBJ2-3
CASSSERRGYAFF,TGTGCCAGCAGCTCTGAGAGGAGGGGTTATGCTTTCTTT,-,TRBV11-2,-,TRBJ1-1
CASSLRQFQETQYF,TGTGCCAGCAGTCTCAGGCAGTTCCAAGAGACCCAGTACTTC,-,TRBV7-6,-,TRBJ2-5
CASSVGALNQPQHF,TGTGCCAGCAGCGTAGGGGCCCTCAATCAGCCCCAGCATTTT,-,TRBV9,-,TRBJ1-5
CASSSLRPGTSWHGYTF,TGTGCCAGCAGTTCCCTTCGACCCGGGACATCTTGGCATGGCTACACCTTC,-,TRBV6-2/TRBV6-3,-,TRBJ1-2
CASSRPGQGYQPQHF,TGTGCCAGCAGTAGACCCGGACAGGGATATCAGCCCCAGCATTTT,-,TRBV6-5,TRBD1,TRBJ1-5
CASSSLTRPPYEQYF,TGTGCCAGCAGCTCCCTGACACGCCCTCCCTACGAGCAGTACTTC,-,TRBV7-2,-,TRBJ2-7
CASAPQGHGYTF,TGTGCCAGCGCCCCACAGGGACATGGCTACACCTTC,-,TRBV2,-,TRBJ1-2
CASGFDGQWDGYTF,TGTGCTAGTGGTTTTGACGGACAATGGGATGGCTACACCTTC,-,TRBV12-5,-,TRBJ1-2
CASSQVESSYNEQFF,TGCGCCAGCAGCCAAGTGGAAAGCTCCTACAATGAGCAGTTCTTC,-,TRBV4-3,-,TRBJ2-1
CASSSMGQGFEAFF,TGCGCCAGCAGCTCGATGGGACAGGGGTTTGAAGCTTTCTTT,few,TRBV5-1,TRBD1,TRBJ1-1
CASSQGGDRGWAQPQHF,TGTGCCAGCAGCCAAGGGGGGGACAGGGGATGGGCTCAGCCCCAGCATTTT,-,TRBV4-2,TRBD1,TRBJ1-5
CASSLGPVSNTEAFF,TGTGCCAGCAGCTTAGGCCCCGTTTCGAACACTGAAGCTTTCTTT,-,TRBV11-2,-,TRBJ1-1
CASSSRPRDEQYF,TGTGCCAGCAGTAGTAGACCTAGGGACGAGCAGTACTTC,-,TRBV6-6,-,TRBJ2-7
CAHLAGDSQETQYF,TGTGCCCACCTAGCGGGAGACTCCCAAGAGACCCAGTACTTC,-,TRBV7-9,TRBD2,TRBJ2-5
CASSLSGSSNQPQHF,TGTGCCAGCAGTTTAAGCGGTAGTAGCAATCAGCCCCAGCATTTT,once,TRBV28,-,TRBJ1-5
CASSLNPAGLTGELFF,TGCGCCAGCAGCCTGAACCCGGCAGGGCTAACCGGGGAGCTGTTTTTT,-,TRBV5-1,-,TRBJ2-2
CASSPGGLAVRKKFF,TGTGCCAGCAGCCCCGGCGGACTAGCGGTTCGAAAGAAGTTCTTC,-,TRBV3-1/TRBV3-2,TRBD2,TRBJ2-1
CAWSVLGGSGANVLTF,TGTGCCTGGAGTGTACTAGGGGGCTCTGGGGCCAACGTCCTGACTTTC,-,TRBV30,-,TRBJ2-6
CASSENPGQNYGYTF,TGTGCCAGCAGCGAAAACCCAGGACAAAACTATGGCTACACCTTC,-,TRBV9,-,TRBJ1-2
CASTLGGTAKEKLFF,TGTGCCAGCACCTTAGGGGGGACAGCCAAAGAAAAACTGTTTTTT,-,TRBV7-9,TRBD1,TRBJ1-4
CASSSLTSGGETQYF,TGTGCCAGCAGTTCTCTGACTAGCGGGGGAGAGACCCAGTACTTC,-,TRBV6-2/TRBV6-3,TRBD2,TRBJ2-5
CASSGGNQPQHF,TGTGCCAGCAGTGGGGGTAATCAGCCCCAGCATTTT,few,TRBV2,-,TRBJ1-5
CASSLGHQPQHF,TGTGCCAGCAGTTTGGGGCATCAGCCCCAGCATTTT,-,TRBV28,-,TRBJ1-5
CASSTQPVTEAFF,TGTGCCAGTAGTACCCAACCGGTTACGGAAGCTTTCTTT,-,TRBV19,-,TRBJ1-1
CASSQTTGSNQPQHF,TGTGCCAGCAGCCAAACCACAGGAAGCAATCAGCCCCAGCATTTT,-,TRBV3-1/TRBV3-2,-,TRBJ1-5
CASSLNLGTTGELFF,TGTGCCAGCAGCTTAAATCTGGGGACTACCGGGGAGCTGTTTTTT,-,TRBV5-4,-,TRBJ2-2
CASSPRDPNEKLFF,TGTGCCAGCTCACCGCGGGACCCTAATGAAAAACTGTTTTTT,-,TRBV18,-,TRBJ1-4
CASSVGGQAHEQYF,TGTGCCAGCAGCGTAGGCGGACAGGCCCACGAGCAGTACTTC,-,TRBV9,TRBD1,TRBJ2-7
CPSSPPGPGGAPLHF,TGTCCCAGCAGCCCCCCAGGACCGGGGGGCGCACCCCTCCACTTT,-,TRBV21-1,-,TRBJ1-6
CASSLAGDYEQYF,TGTGCCAGCAGTTTAGCGGGGGACTACGAGCAGTACTTC,-,TRBV12-3/TRBV12-4,-,TRBJ2-7
CASSAWTGRGGYTF,TGTGCCAGCAGCGCCTGGACAGGGCGAGGTGGCTACACCTTC,-,TRBV9,TRBD1,TRBJ1-2
CASNHGRPPEQYF,TGTGCCAGCAATCATGGGCGTCCCCCCGAGCAGTACTTC,-,TRBV28,-,TRBJ2-7